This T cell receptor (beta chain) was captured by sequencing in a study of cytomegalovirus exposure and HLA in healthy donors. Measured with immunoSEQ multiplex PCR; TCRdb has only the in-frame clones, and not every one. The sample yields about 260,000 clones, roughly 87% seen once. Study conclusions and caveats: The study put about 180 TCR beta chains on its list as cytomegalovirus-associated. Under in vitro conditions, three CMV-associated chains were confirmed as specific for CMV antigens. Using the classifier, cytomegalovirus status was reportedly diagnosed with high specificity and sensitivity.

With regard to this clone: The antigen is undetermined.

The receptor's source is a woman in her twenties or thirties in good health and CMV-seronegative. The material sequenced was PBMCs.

CDR3 DNA: TGTGCCAGTAGTATAGCCGGGAGGGCCTACGAGCAGTACTTC. Translating gives CASSIAGRAYEQYF. The rearrangement uses TRBV19 and TRBJ2-7; 8 bases match TRBD2. This CDR3 contains 14 residues. CDR1 LNHDA and CDR2 SQIVND come from the germline V gene (reference sequence). V shed 1 base, J shed 2 bases, and the junction held 1 base outside the gene matches.